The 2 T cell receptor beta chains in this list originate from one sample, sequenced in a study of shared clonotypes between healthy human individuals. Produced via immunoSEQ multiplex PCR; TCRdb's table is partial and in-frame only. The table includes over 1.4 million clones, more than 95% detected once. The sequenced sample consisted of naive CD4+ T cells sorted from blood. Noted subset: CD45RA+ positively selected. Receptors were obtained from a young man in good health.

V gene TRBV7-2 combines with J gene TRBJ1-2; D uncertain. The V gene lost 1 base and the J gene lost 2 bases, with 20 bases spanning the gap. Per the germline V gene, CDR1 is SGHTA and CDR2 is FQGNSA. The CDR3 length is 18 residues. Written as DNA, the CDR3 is TGTGCCAGCAGCTTAGAGGTGGGCCCACTAGCTAAAAACTATGGCTACACCTTC. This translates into CASSLEVGPLAKNYGYTF.

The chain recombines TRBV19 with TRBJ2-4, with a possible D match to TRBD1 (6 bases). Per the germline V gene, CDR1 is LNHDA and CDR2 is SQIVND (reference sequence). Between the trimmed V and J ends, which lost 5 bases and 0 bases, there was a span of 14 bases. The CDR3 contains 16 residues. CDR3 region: CASSPRTVLAKNIQYF. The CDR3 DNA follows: TGTGCCAGTAGTCCGAGGACAGTACTAGCCAAAAACATTCAGTACTTC.